This T cell receptor (beta chain) emerged from a study of shared clonotypes between healthy human individuals. Study-level points and caveats: Clonotypes that were shared across a handful of donors made up roughly 5% of naive CD4 clonotypes.

Details on this clone: Its antigen is not identified.

Germline-derived CDR1 and CDR2 are SGDLS and YYNGEE. V was clipped by 4 bases and J by 7 bases, with 21 bases between them. CDR3 length equals 16 residues. Repertoires were generated with immunoSEQ multiplex PCR, while TCRdb's copy carries only in-frame clones and drops some. The sample carries about 1.1 million clones, roughly 80% recorded once. The J gene is TRBJ2-1, the V gene TRBV9; either TRBD1 or TRBD2 may fit D (7 bases each). The sample was memory CD4+ T cells from PBMCs. The subset is: CD45RA-negative fraction. This sequence originates from a young man in good health. Some clones in this sample may be carry-over from other donors' samples. The CDR3 reads CASSPGGGGAWNEQFF. Written as DNA, the CDR3 is TGTGCCAGCAGCCCTGGGGGAGGGGGCGCGTGGAATGAGCAGTTCTTC.